This T cell receptor (beta chain) was sequenced in a study of blood T cells in healthy people across ages. Findings and limits, study-wide: When one million T cells were used, diversity estimates were thought to be underestimates. Per million T cells, the diversity of TCR beta decreased roughly linearly as age advanced.

Isolation yielded PBMCs, at least 7 million per sample, in every case. From germline, CDR1 is SNHLY and CDR2 FYNNEI. This CDR3 comprises 14 residues. Trimming removed 4 bases from V and 4 bases from J, with 12 bases in between. Turning to this clonotype: Antigen specificity is unknown.

Then a second PCR, running roughly 7 to 11 cycles, was carried out with a sample-barcoded 5' primer and a J-beta primer mix. Every cDNA was tagged by a template-switch adaptor with 12 random nucleotides. TCRdb reprocessed the 5' RACE reads via MiXCR and lists one record per CDR3 protein. The sample has around 1,700,000 distinct CDR3 sequences; 28% are singletons. This chain uses TRBV2 with TRBJ2-3; perhaps TRBD1 as D (5 bases). The sequence derives from a woman aged 25-40 years in good health. Sequenced material: blood. The CDR3 DNA follows: TGTGCCAGCAGTGGACAGACCAAGGCAGATACGCAGTATTTT. Protein product: CASSGQTKADTQYF.